Listed here are 6 T cell receptor beta chains from one sample, sequenced in a study of shared clonotypes between healthy human individuals. TCRdb's table, derived via immunoSEQ multiplex PCR, lists solely in-frame clones and lacks some. Of approximately 740,000 clones listed, around 72% are singletons. The sequencing input was memory CD4+ T cells sorted from blood. Subset described: CD45RA-negative fraction. The receptors here all came from a woman in her thirties in good health.

This clone appeared a single time. This chain uses TRBV2 with TRBJ2-1, with 8 bases that match TRBD1. There are 15 residues in the CDR3. The germline CDR1 and CDR2 sequences are SNHLY and FYNNEI. J lost 4 bases, V lost 7 bases, and 9 bases had no gene match. Here the CDR3 DNA reads TGTGCCAGCATTGAGGGTGGGACAGGTTACAATGAGCAGTTCTTC. It translates to CASIEGGTGYNEQFF.

The gene calls are TRBV4-2 and TRBJ2-5; 11 nucleotides match TRBD2. V trimming: 3 bases; J trimming: 5 bases; junction bases outside the gene matches: 5. The germline V gene has CDR1 LGHNA and CDR2 YNFKEQ. CDR3 length equals 15 residues. DNA of the CDR3: TGTGCCAGCAGCCAGGAGACTAGCGGGGCGGAGACCCAGTACTTC. Amino acids: CASSQETSGAETQYF.

This clone was seen just once. The chain recombines TRBV7-9 with TRBJ2-7, with 7 bases that match TRBD1. Germline trimming cut 6 bases from V and 3 bases from J; bases unmatched to any gene: 8. Germline values: CDR1 SEHNR, CDR2 FQNEAQ (reference sequence). CDR3 length: 14 residues. CDR3 loop: CASRPTGVSYEQYF. CDR3 DNA sequence: TGTGCCAGCAGACCCACAGGGGTGAGCTACGAGCAGTACTTC.

This clone was recorded once. The chain recombines TRBV7-8 with TRBJ2-2, with D possibly matching TRBD1 (6 bases). Trimming removed 5 bases at V and 7 bases at J, with 17 bases between. The CDR3 extends over 15 amino acids. Germline-derived CDR1 and CDR2 are SGHVS and FQNEAQ. The CDR3 DNA is TGTGCCAGCAGCCTCCAAACAGGGCCGAGCGGGGAGCTGTTTTTT. It codes for CASSLQTGPSGELFF.

This chain links TRBV7-2 with TRBJ2-3; 9 bases match TRBD2. The CDR3 consists of 14 residues. J lost 6 bases, V lost 8 bases, and 9 bases had no gene match. Germline V lookup: CDR1 SGHTA, CDR2 FQGNSA. CDR3 region: CASGYSGREDTQYF. DNA of the CDR3: TGTGCCAGCGGATATAGCGGGAGAGAGGATACGCAGTATTTT. Full variable domain (rest looked up from reference TRBV7-2 and TRBJ2-3): GAGVSQSPSNKVTEKGKDVELRCDPISGHTALYWYRQSLGQGLEFLIYFQGNSAPDKSGLPSDRFSAERTGGSVSTLTIQRTQQEDSAVYLCASGYSGREDTQYFGPGTRLTVL.

This clone appeared a few times. The rearrangement joins TRBV28 to TRBJ2-1; perhaps TRBD1 as D (7 bases). The CDR3 spans 15 residues. CDR1 and CDR2 from the germline V gene are MDHEN and SYDVKM. Trimming removed 6 bases from V and 6 bases from J, with 18 bases in between. CDR3 sequence reads: CASSNSGGGPNEQFF. The CDR3 nucleotides are TGTGCCAGCAGCAACTCAGGAGGGGGCCCCAATGAGCAGTTCTTC.